Detailed here is one T cell receptor beta chain. The CDR3 loop spans 14 amino acids. Per the germline V gene, CDR1 is SGHVS and CDR2 is FQNEAQ. V was trimmed by 8 bases and J by 1 base, leaving 12 bases between them. This record belongs to a study of blood T cell repertoires in COVID-19. Turning to the study itself: COVID-19 samples from acute and convalescent phases originated in the United States, Italy and Spain.

Original data processing: Researchers report that nucleated cell counts were estimated from reference gene primer amplification. Method: immunoSEQ multiplex PCR; TCRdb's copy keeps in-frame clones and lacks some. The DNA gave D and trimming, while V, J and clone size come from that table. This table holds some 210,000 clones, about 81% found once. Sequencing used PBMCs or T cells enriched from blood (not recorded which). This chain joins TRBV7-8 and TRBJ2-1; maybe TRBD1 (5 bases). This receptor was identified in a man aged 35 to 55 who had recovered from COVID-19. CDR3 sequence (DNA): TGTGCCAGCGGCCTTAGGGGATCCTACAATGAGCAGTTCTTC. This codes for CASGLRGSYNEQFF.